This TCR beta chain was observed in a study of cytomegalovirus exposure and HLA in healthy donors. Points from the study as a whole: Several top significant clusters appeared, in a later analysis, to be linked to common viral pathogens. TRBV6-2, TRBV6-3 and some other V segments were excluded as indistinguishable. Information on immune exposure was restricted to one variable (CMV serostatus).

J lost 10 bases, V lost 4 bases, and 5 bases had no gene match. Germline CDR1 reads SGHAT; CDR2 reads FQDESV (reference sequence). The CDR3 has 15 residues. PCR employed 60 Vbeta and 13 Jbeta primers. The assay was immunoSEQ multiplex PCR, and TCRdb's table has in-frame clones only and misses some. The data show 100,000 to 150,000 clones, 80% seen once. Details on this clone: Its target is not known.

The chain recombines TRBV11-1 with TRBJ2-1; 15 positions agree with TRBD2. This TCR came from a female donor in good health and CMV-seronegative. The specimen was PBMCs. DNA of the CDR3: TGTGCCAGCAGCTCAGGACTAGCGGGGGGGTACGAGCAGTTCTTC. Encoded protein: CASSSGLAGGYEQFF.